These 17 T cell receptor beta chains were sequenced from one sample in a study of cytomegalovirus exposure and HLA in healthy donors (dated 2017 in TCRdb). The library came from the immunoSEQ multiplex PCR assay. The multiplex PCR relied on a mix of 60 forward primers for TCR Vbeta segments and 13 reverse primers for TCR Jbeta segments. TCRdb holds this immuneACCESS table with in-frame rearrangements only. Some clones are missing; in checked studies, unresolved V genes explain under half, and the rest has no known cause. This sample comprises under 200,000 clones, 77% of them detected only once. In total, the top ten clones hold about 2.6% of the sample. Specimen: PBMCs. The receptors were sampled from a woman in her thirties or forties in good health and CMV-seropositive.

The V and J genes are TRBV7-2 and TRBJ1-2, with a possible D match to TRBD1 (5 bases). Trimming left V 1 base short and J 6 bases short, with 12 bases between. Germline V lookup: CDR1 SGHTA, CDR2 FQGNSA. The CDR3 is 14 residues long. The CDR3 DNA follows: TGTGCCAGCAGCTTAGTAGGGTGGGGGGATGGCTACACCTTC. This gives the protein CASSLVGWGDGYTF. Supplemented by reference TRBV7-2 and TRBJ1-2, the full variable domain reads GAGVSQSPSNKVTEKGKDVELRCDPISGHTALYWYRQSLGQGLEFLIYFQGNSAPDKSGLPSDRFSAERTGGSVSTLTIQRTQQEDSAVYLCASSLVGWGDGYTFGSGTRLTVV.

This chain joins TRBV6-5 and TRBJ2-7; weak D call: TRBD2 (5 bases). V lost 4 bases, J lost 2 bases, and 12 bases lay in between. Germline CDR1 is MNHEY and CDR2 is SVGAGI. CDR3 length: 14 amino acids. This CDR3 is CASSSDWLTYEQYF. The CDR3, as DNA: TGTGCCAGCAGTTCGGACTGGCTGACCTACGAGCAGTACTTC.

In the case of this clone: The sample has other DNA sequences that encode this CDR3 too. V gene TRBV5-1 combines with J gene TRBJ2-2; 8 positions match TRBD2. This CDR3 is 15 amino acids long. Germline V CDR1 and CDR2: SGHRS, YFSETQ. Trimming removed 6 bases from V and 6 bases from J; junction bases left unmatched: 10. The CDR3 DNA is TGCGCCAGCACCCCGATAGCGGGGTCCCCCGGGGAGCTGTTTTTT. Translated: CASTPIAGSPGELFF.

The CDR3 DNA reads TGTGCCAGCAGCTTAGGACTAGCGGGAGGGTACAATGAGCAGTTCTTC. It codes for CASSLGLAGGYNEQFF. This sequence joins TRBV7-9 and TRBJ2-1; 14 nucleotides agree with TRBD2. Per germline, CDR1 SEHNR and CDR2 FQNEAQ (reference sequence). After removal of 1 base from V and 4 bases from J, the junction contained 0 bases not matched to a gene. The CDR3 is 16 residues long.

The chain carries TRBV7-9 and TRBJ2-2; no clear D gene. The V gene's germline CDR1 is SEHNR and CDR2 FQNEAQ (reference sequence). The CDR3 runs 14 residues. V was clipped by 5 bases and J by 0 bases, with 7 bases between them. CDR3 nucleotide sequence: TGTGCCAGCAGCCAGGCAACGAACACCGGGGAGCTGTTTTTT. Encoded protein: CASSQATNTGELFF. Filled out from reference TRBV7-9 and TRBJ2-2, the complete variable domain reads DTGVSQNPRHKITKRGQNVTFRCDPISEHNRLYWYRQTLGQGPEFLTYFQNEAQLEKSRLLSDRFSAERPKGSFSTLEIQRTEQGDSAMYLCASSQATNTGELFFGEGSRLTVL.

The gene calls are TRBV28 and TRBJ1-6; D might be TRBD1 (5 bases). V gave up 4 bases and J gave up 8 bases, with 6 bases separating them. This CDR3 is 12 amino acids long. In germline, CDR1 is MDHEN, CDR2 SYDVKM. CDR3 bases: TGTGCCAGCAGTTCCAGGGATTCACCCCTCCACTTT. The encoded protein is CASSSRDSPLHF.

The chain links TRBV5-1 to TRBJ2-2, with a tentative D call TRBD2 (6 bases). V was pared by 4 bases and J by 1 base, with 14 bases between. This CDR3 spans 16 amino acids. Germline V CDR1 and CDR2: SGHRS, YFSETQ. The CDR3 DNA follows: TGCGCCAGCAGCCCCCCTGATAGCGGGAACACCGGGGAGCTGTTTTTT. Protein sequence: CASSPPDSGNTGELFF.

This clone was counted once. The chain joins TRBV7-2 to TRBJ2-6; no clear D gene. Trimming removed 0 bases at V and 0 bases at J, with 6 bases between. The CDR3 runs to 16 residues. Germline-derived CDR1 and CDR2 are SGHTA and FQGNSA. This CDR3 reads CASSLAPNSGANVLTF. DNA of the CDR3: TGTGCCAGCAGCTTAGCGCCTAACTCTGGGGCCAACGTCCTGACTTTC.

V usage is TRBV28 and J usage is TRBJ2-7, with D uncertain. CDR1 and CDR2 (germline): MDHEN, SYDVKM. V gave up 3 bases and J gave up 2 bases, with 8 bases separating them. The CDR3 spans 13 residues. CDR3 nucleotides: TGTGCCAGCAGTTTTCCAACAGCCTACGAGCAGTACTTC. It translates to CASSFPTAYEQYF.

The CDR3 sequence is CASSYDIVEGNEQFF. The CDR3 coding sequence is TGTGCCAGCAGTTACGACATTGTTGAGGGCAATGAGCAGTTCTTC. The rearrangement joins TRBV6-5 to TRBJ2-1, with D possibly TRBD2 on 5 matching bases. The germline CDR1 and CDR2 sequences are MNHEY and SVGAGI. V shed 2 bases and J shed 6 bases, with 14 bases lying between them. The CDR3 contains 15 residues.

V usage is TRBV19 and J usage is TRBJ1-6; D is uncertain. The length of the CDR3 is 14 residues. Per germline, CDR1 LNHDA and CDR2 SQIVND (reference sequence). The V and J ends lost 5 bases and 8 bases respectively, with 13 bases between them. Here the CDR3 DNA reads TGTGCCAGTAGTCTACAGAAAGGTTATTCACCCCTCCACTTT. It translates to CASSLQKGYSPLHF.

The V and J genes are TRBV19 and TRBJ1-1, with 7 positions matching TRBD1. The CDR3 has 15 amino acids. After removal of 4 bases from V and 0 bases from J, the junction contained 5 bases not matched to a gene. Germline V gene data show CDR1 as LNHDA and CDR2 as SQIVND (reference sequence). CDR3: CASSRGQNLNTEAFF. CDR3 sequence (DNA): TGTGCCAGTAGTAGGGGACAGAATTTGAACACTGAAGCTTTCTTT.

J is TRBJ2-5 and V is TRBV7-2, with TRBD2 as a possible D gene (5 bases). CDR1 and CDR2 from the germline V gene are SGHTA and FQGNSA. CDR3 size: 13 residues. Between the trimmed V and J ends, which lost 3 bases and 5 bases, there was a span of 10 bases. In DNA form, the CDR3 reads TGTGCCAGCAGCTTCTCTAGCAGCGAGACCCAGTACTTC. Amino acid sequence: CASSFSSSETQYF.

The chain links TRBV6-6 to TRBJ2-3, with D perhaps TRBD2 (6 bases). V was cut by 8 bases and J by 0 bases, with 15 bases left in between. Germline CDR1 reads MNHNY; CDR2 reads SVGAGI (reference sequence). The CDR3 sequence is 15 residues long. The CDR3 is CASGRGLLSTDTQYF. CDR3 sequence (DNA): TGTGCCAGCGGGCGGGGACTGCTTAGCACAGATACGCAGTATTTT.

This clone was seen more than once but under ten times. CDR3 sequence (DNA): TGCGCCAGCAGTCAAGCAGGTGACTATGGCTACACCTTC. Its protein is CASSQAGDYGYTF. The gene calls are TRBV23-1 and TRBJ1-2; D unresolved. TRBV23-1 is known as an ORF, though its function is uncertain. Trimming took 2 bases from V and 3 from J, leaving 7 bases between them. The CDR3 extends over 13 amino acids.

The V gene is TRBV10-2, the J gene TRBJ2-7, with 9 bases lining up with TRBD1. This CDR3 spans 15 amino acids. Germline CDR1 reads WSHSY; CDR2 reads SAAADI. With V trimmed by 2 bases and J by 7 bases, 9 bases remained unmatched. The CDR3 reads CASSEKGQGFDEQYF. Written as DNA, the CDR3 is TGCGCCAGCAGTGAGAAGGGACAGGGATTCGATGAGCAGTACTTC.

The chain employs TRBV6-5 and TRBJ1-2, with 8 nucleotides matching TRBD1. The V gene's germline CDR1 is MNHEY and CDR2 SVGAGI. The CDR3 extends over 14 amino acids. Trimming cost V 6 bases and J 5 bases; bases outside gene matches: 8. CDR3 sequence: CASRTGTGHYGYTF. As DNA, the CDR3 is TGTGCCAGCAGGACCGGGACAGGCCATTATGGCTACACCTTC.